Below are 21 T cell receptor beta chains sequenced from a single sample in a study of identical twins. TCRdb reprocessed the 5' RACE reads with MiXCR, giving one entry per CDR3 protein. Of 410,000 or so distinct CDR3 sequences listed, less than 20% were seen once; the top ten hold roughly 12%. Specimen: naive T cells sorted from blood. Receptors originate from a man aged 45-65 years in good health.

This clonotype has just a few counts. The gene calls are TRBV5-4 and TRBJ2-3, with 7 nucleotides matching TRBD1. V lost 2 bases, J lost 2 bases, and 5 bases stayed unmatched. The CDR3 runs to 15 residues. The germline V gene has CDR1 SGHNT and CDR2 YYREEE (reference sequence). DNA for the CDR3: TGTGCCAGCAGCTTCCCGGGACAGACCACAGATACGCAGTATTTT. This sequence encodes CASSFPGQTTDTQYF. The complete variable domain, with remaining parts taken from reference TRBV5-4 and TRBJ2-3, reads ETGVTQSPTHLIKTRGQQVTLRCSSQSGHNTVSWYQQALGQGPQFIFQYYREEENGRGNFPPRFSGLQFPNYSSELNVNALELDDSALYLCASSFPGQTTDTQYFGPGTRLTVL.

The chain uses TRBV7-6 and TRBJ2-2; 9 nucleotides align to TRBD1. This CDR3 has 15 residues. From germline, CDR1 is SGHVS and CDR2 FNYEAQ. The V and J ends lost 5 bases and 0 bases, in that order; junction bases with no gene match: 1. For the CDR3, the DNA is TGTGCCAGCAGCCGACAGGGGGCGAACACCGGGGAGCTGTTTTTT. Translated: CASSRQGANTGELFF.

This chain joins TRBV5-6 and TRBJ1-2, with a tentative D call TRBD1 (6 bases). With 4 bases removed from V and 4 bases from J, the gap between germline ends came to 11 bases. Germline-derived CDR1 and CDR2 are SGHDT and YYEEEE. This CDR3 has 13 residues. The CDR3 bases are TGTGCCAGCAGCGCACAGGGTTCCTATGGCTACACCTTC. Translation: CASSAQGSYGYTF.

The chain joins TRBV6-1 to TRBJ2-3; D assignment may be TRBD1 or TRBD2 (5 bases each). Germline CDR1 and CDR2: MNHNS and SASEGT. Trimming cost V 11 bases and J 2 bases, with 17 bases left between them. The CDR3 is 14 residues long. The CDR3: CAGNQGVSTDTQYF. The DNA of the CDR3 is TGTGCCGGAAATCAGGGAGTGTCCACAGATACGCAGTATTTT.

There are many counts of this clonotype. The rearrangement joins TRBV24-1 to TRBJ1-1, with a tentative D call TRBD1 (5 bases). Germline assignment: CDR1 KGHDR and CDR2 SFDVKD. The ends were cut back, 6 bases at V and 1 base at J, with 14 bases in the middle. The CDR3 extends over 15 amino acids. CDR3 protein: CATSPPGLKNTEAFF. CDR3 DNA: TGTGCCACCAGTCCGCCGGGACTGAAGAACACTGAAGCTTTCTTT.

This clonotype was observed many times. The chain uses TRBV5-5 and TRBJ1-4; tentative D call: TRBD1 (5 bases). CDR1 and CDR2 (germline): SGHKS, YYEKEE (reference sequence). V was clipped by 6 bases and J by 5 bases, with 26 bases between them. CDR3 length equals 18 residues. DNA of the CDR3: TGTGCCAGCAACACACTACCGGGACGGGCGACGCCGAATGAAAAACTGTTTTTT. This translates into CASNTLPGRATPNEKLFF. Full variable domain (rest looked up from reference TRBV5-5 and TRBJ1-4): DAGVTQSPTHLIKTRGQQVTLRCSPISGHKSVSWYQQVLGQGPQFIFQYYEKEERGRGNFPDRFSARQFPNYSSELNVNALLLGDSALYLCASNTLPGRATPNEKLFFGSGTQLSVL.

In this sample, this clonotype turned up many times. The rearrangement joins TRBV5-1 to TRBJ1-5; D gene ambiguous. The V gene's germline CDR1 is SGHRS and CDR2 YFSETQ. This CDR3 region has 14 residues. V lost 0 bases and J 4 bases, leaving 8 bases between the germline ends. The CDR3 DNA follows: TGCGCCAGCAGCTTGGGAGGTCTGAATCAGCCCCAGCATTTT. Its translation: CASSLGGLNQPQHF.

V is TRBV4-1 and J is TRBJ2-1; 7 nucleotides line up with TRBD1. The V gene end was trimmed by 3 bases and the J gene end by 0 bases; junction bases not matched to a gene: 5. Germline V gene data show CDR1 as MGHRA and CDR2 as YSYEKL. The CDR3 covers 16 residues. CDR3 amino acids: CASSQWTGVSYNEQFF. CDR3 nucleotides: TGCGCCAGCAGCCAGTGGACAGGCGTCTCCTACAATGAGCAGTTCTTC.

The chain carries TRBV7-2 and TRBJ2-3; 9 nucleotides line up with TRBD2. The germline V gene encodes CDR1 SGHTA and CDR2 FQGNSA. With V trimmed by 2 bases and J by 2 bases, 2 bases remained unmatched. The CDR3 length is 15 residues. The CDR3 nucleotides read TGTGCCAGCAGCTTATTAGCGGGGGACACAGATACGCAGTATTTT. The encoded protein is CASSLLAGDTDTQYF.

This clonotype turned up a few times. The chain recombines TRBV7-8 with TRBJ2-7; D is ambiguous. Germline V CDR1 and CDR2: SGHVS, FQNEAQ. This CDR3 is built from 13 residues. V gave up 5 bases and J gave up 4 bases, with 12 bases separating them. This CDR3 reads CASSPRFLYEQYF. DNA of the CDR3: TGTGCCAGCAGCCCCCGATTTTTGTACGAGCAGTACTTC.

The chain recombines TRBV23-1 with TRBJ2-1, with 9 bases lining up with TRBD1. TRBV23-1 is identified as an open reading frame with a role that is uncertain. The CDR3 spans 18 residues. J was trimmed by 6 bases and V by 5 bases; bases with no gene match: 17. The CDR3 loop is CASSWTGVPQAASNEQFF. In DNA, the CDR3 is TGCGCCAGCAGTTGGACAGGGGTTCCGCAAGCCGCCTCCAATGAGCAGTTCTTC.

The J gene is TRBJ2-1, the V gene TRBV11-2, with 8 bases that match TRBD2. Germline assignment: CDR1 SGHAT and CDR2 FQNNGV. The CDR3 runs 15 residues. The junction had 5 bases not matched to a gene; V was cut back by 2 bases and J by 5 bases. CDR3 bases: TGTGCCAGCAGCTTATTACTAGCGGCTAACAATGAGCAGTTCTTC. Protein: CASSLLLAANNEQFF.

This clonotype has ten or more counts. The V and J genes are TRBV2 and TRBJ2-7; TRBD2 matches 7 bases. The germline CDR1 and CDR2 sequences are SNHLY and FYNNEI. This CDR3 has 13 residues. V was pared by 6 bases and J by 3 bases, with 5 bases of the junction left unmatched. CDR3 in amino acids: CASSGLVDYEQYF. The CDR3 nucleotides read TGTGCCAGCAGCGGACTAGTTGACTACGAGCAGTACTTC.

Concerning this clonotype itself: A much larger clone lies one base from this, so it may be a read error. The V gene is TRBV25-1, the J gene TRBJ2-5, with TRBD1 matching 9 bases. V gave up 5 bases and J gave up 5 bases; unmatched junction bases: 6. CDR3 length equals 14 residues. CDR1 is MGHDK and CDR2 is SYGVNS in the germline V gene. The CDR3 coding sequence is TGTGCCAGCAGTCCCCACAGGGGGCTGGAGACCCAGTACTTC. Translation gives CASSPHRGLETQYF.

The V and J genes are TRBV5-5 and TRBJ2-5; D could derive from TRBD1 or TRBD2 (6 bases each). This CDR3 region has 14 residues. Trimming took 4 bases from V and 5 from J, leaving 15 bases between them. The germline V gene has CDR1 SGHKS and CDR2 YYEKEE (reference sequence). The CDR3 DNA follows: TGTGCCAGCAGCAGGGGGGTCTTCCAGGAGACCCAGTACTTC. This gives the protein CASSRGVFQETQYF.

Ten or more counts support this clonotype. V gene TRBV20-1 combines with J gene TRBJ1-1, with D uncertain. The V gene's germline CDR1 is DFQATT and CDR2 SNEGSKA (reference sequence). The CDR3 is made up of 13 amino acids. Trimming removed 3 bases at V and 2 bases at J, with 10 bases between. CDR3 DNA: TGCAGTGCTAGCCCGGTTATTAACACTGAAGCTTTCTTT. Translated, it gives CSASPVINTEAFF.

In this sample, this clonotype turned up many times. The chain has TRBV15 and TRBJ2-3; possible D gene TRBD1, 5 bases. The CDR3 has 17 amino acids. V was clipped by 0 bases and J by 4 bases, with 17 bases between them. Germline CDR1 reads LNHNV; CDR2 reads YYDKDF (reference sequence). The CDR3 is CATSRESGQGVPDTQYF. The CDR3 coding sequence is TGTGCCACCAGCAGAGAATCAGGGCAGGGCGTCCCAGATACGCAGTATTTT.

This clonotype occurred a few times. This chain uses TRBV7-9 with TRBJ1-2; 7 bases map to TRBD1. This CDR3 has 15 residues. Germline values: CDR1 SEHNR, CDR2 FQNEAQ (reference sequence). V was clipped by 2 bases and J by 0 bases; unmatched bases: 3. The CDR3 here is CASSLSGGTNYGYTF. The CDR3 nucleotides read TGTGCCAGCAGCTTATCAGGGGGAACTAACTATGGCTACACCTTC. The complete variable domain, with remaining parts taken from reference TRBV7-9 and TRBJ1-2, reads DTGVSQNPRHKITKRGQNVTFRCDPISEHNRLYWYRQTLGQGPEFLTYFQNEAQLEKSRLLSDRFSAERPKGSFSTLEIQRTEQGDSAMYLCASSLSGGTNYGYTFGSGTRLTVV.

This clonotype was observed many times. The chain couples TRBV6-1 to TRBJ2-3; a weak D match, TRBD2 (7 bases). The ends were cut back, 6 bases at V and 4 bases at J, with 20 bases in the middle. The germline gives CDR1 MNHNS, CDR2 SASEGT. CDR3 length: 16 amino acids. The CDR3 here is CASRNWGGGWADTQYF. The CDR3 bases are TGTGCCAGCAGGAATTGGGGGGGGGGCTGGGCAGATACGCAGTATTTT.

The genes are TRBV10-3 and TRBJ2-5; possible D gene TRBD1, 6 bases. Germline-derived CDR1 and CDR2 are ENHRY and SYGVKD. The CDR3 runs 13 residues. V was shortened by 10 bases and J by 1 base, with 13 bases between the two germline ends. The CDR3 reads CATTRGVQETQYF. The CDR3 DNA follows: TGTGCCACAACCAGGGGTGTCCAAGAGACCCAGTACTTC.

This clonotype has just a few counts. The chain has TRBV6-1 and TRBJ2-1; D ambiguous. This CDR3 contains 15 residues. Germline assignment: CDR1 MNHNS and CDR2 SASEGT. V was cut by 6 bases and J by 0 bases, with 12 bases left in between. Written as DNA, the CDR3 is TGTGCCAGCAGAAGCGATAGGAGCTCCTACAATGAGCAGTTCTTC. Its translation: CASRSDRSSYNEQFF.